This T cell receptor beta chain was identified during a study of T cells in Graves' hyperthyroidism and ophthalmopathy. Whole-study context: The authors collected peripheral blood at initial diagnosis, before any treatment.

Enrolled ophthalmopathy patients presented with a Clinical Activity Score of at least 3, a NOSPECS grade of at least 4, and disease duration under 3 months. CDR3 size: 12 residues. Trimming left V 1 base short and J 7 bases short, with 8 bases between. CDR1 and CDR2 (germline): LGHNT, FRNRAP. TCR beta CDR3 regions were amplified from RNA transcripts. In the first-round RT-PCR of the TCR CDR3, the HTBI primer set was used. One entry per CDR3 protein results from TCRdb running MiXCR on the multiplex PCR reads. The sample has around 500,000 distinct CDR3 sequences; approximately 16% are singletons. This clonotype was seen only once.

This TCR derives from a woman in her 30s with Graves' ophthalmopathy. This chain uses TRBV12-5 with TRBJ2-7; no firm D call. Specimen: blood. The CDR3 DNA follows: TGTGCTAGTGGTTTGGGACCCGGTGAGCAGTACTTC. This sequence encodes CASGLGPGEQYF.